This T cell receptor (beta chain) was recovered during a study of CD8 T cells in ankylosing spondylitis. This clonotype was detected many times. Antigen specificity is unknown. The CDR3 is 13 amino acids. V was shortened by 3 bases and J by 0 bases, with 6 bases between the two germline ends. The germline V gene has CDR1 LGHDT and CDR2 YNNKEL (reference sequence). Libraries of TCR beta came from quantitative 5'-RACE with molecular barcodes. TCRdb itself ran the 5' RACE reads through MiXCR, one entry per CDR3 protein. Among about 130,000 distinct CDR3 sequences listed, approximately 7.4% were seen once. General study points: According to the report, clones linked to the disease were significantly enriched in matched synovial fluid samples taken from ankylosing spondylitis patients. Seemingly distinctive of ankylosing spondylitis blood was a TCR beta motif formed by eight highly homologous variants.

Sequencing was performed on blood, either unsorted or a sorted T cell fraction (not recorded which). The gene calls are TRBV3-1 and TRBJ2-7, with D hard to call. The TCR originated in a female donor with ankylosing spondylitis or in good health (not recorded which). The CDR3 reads CASSHGFSYEQYF. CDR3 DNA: TGTGCCAGCAGCCATGGGTTCTCCTACGAGCAGTACTTC.